These T cell receptor beta chains were read from a single sample in a study of cytomegalovirus exposure and HLA in healthy donors. Here immunoSEQ multiplex PCR was the method, and the copy in TCRdb shows in-frame clones only, minus some. The sample has 140,000 to 150,000 clones, around 80% seen once. The sample comprised PBMCs. The receptors derive from a woman in her thirties in good health and CMV-seronegative. CDR3s include the opening cysteine and the closing phenylalanine or tryptophan. Fields, in order: J gene, clone size, D gene, V gene, CDR3 protein, CDR3 DNA. D genes are given only for firm matches. The size of a clone is reported for some rows only, either as once, few or many, or as a class for expanded clones.

j_call: TRBJ1-4; clone_size: .; d_call: TRBD1; v_call: TRBV30; cdr3_aa: CAWSAGGQREKLFF; cdr3_nt: TGTGCCTGGAGTGCAGGGGGACAACGGGAAAAACTGTTTTTT
j_call: TRBJ2-7; clone_size: .; d_call: .; v_call: TRBV9; cdr3_aa: CASSVGTGSGYEQYF; cdr3_nt: TGTGCCAGCAGCGTTGGAACAGGGTCTGGCTACGAGCAGTACTTC
j_call: TRBJ1-6; clone_size: .; d_call: TRBD1; v_call: TRBV27; cdr3_aa: CASRRSGTGDSSYNSPLHF; cdr3_nt: TGTGCCAGCAGAAGATCCGGGACAGGGGACAGCTCCTATAATTCACCCCTCCACTTT
j_call: TRBJ1-2; clone_size: .; d_call: .; v_call: TRBV2; cdr3_aa: CAILHRQTGYTF; cdr3_nt: TGTGCCATACTCCACAGACAGACCGGCTACACCTTC
j_call: TRBJ1-1; clone_size: .; d_call: TRBD1; v_call: TRBV9; cdr3_aa: CASSVAGDRTGFAFF; cdr3_nt: TGTGCCAGCAGCGTAGCCGGAGACAGGACAGGGTTTGCTTTCTTT
j_call: TRBJ1-4; clone_size: few; d_call: .; v_call: TRBV2; cdr3_aa: CASRQTPGLSEKLFF; cdr3_nt: TGTGCCAGCAGGCAAACGCCGGGGTTAAGCGAAAAACTGTTTTTT
j_call: TRBJ1-1; clone_size: few; d_call: .; v_call: TRBV6-6; cdr3_aa: CASISPGRNTEAFF; cdr3_nt: TGTGCCAGCATCTCCCCTGGGAGGAACACTGAAGCTTTCTTT
j_call: TRBJ1-1; clone_size: .; d_call: TRBD1; v_call: TRBV29-1; cdr3_aa: CSVTGFNTEAFF; cdr3_nt: TGCAGCGTGACAGGGTTCAACACTGAAGCTTTCTTT
j_call: TRBJ2-2; clone_size: .; d_call: TRBD1; v_call: TRBV6-5; cdr3_aa: CASRQPGQGELFF; cdr3_nt: TGTGCCAGCAGGCAGCCGGGACAGGGGGAGCTGTTTTTT
j_call: TRBJ2-7; clone_size: .; d_call: TRBD1; v_call: TRBV2; cdr3_aa: CASSSGTDLCEQYF; cdr3_nt: TGTGCCAGCAGTAGTGGGACAGATCTTTGCGAGCAGTACTTC
j_call: TRBJ1-2; clone_size: .; d_call: TRBD1; v_call: TRBV6-5; cdr3_aa: CASSQGGWTSYGYTF; cdr3_nt: TGTGCCAGCAGTCAAGGGGGCTGGACTTCATATGGCTACACCTTC
j_call: TRBJ2-7; clone_size: .; d_call: TRBD2; v_call: TRBV19; cdr3_aa: CASGRAGATTYEQYF; cdr3_nt: TGTGCCAGTGGGAGGGCAGGAGCAACCACCTACGAGCAGTACTTC
j_call: TRBJ1-2; clone_size: once; d_call: TRBD1; v_call: TRBV7-2; cdr3_aa: CASSYAGGRGYTF; cdr3_nt: TGTGCCAGCAGCTATGCAGGGGGCCGAGGCTACACCTTC
j_call: TRBJ1-4; clone_size: few; d_call: TRBD1; v_call: TRBV29-1; cdr3_aa: CSVDRGENEKLFF; cdr3_nt: TGCAGCGTAGACAGGGGTGAAAATGAAAAACTGTTTTTT
j_call: TRBJ2-1; clone_size: .; d_call: .; v_call: TRBV10-3; cdr3_aa: CAISDFRQDYNEQFF; cdr3_nt: TGTGCCATCAGTGATTTTCGTCAGGATTACAATGAGCAGTTCTTC
j_call: TRBJ1-4; clone_size: .; d_call: .; v_call: TRBV9; cdr3_aa: CASSVGHRAEKLFF; cdr3_nt: TGTGCCAGCAGCGTAGGTCACAGGGCGGAAAAACTGTTTTTT
j_call: TRBJ2-7; clone_size: .; d_call: .; v_call: TRBV5-1; cdr3_aa: CASSLDSPLYEQYF; cdr3_nt: TGCGCCAGCAGTTTGGACAGTCCCCTCTACGAGCAGTACTTC
j_call: TRBJ2-7; clone_size: once; d_call: TRBD2; v_call: TRBV5-1; cdr3_aa: CASHKGGGHEQYF; cdr3_nt: TGCGCCAGCCACAAAGGCGGGGGTCACGAGCAGTACTTC
j_call: TRBJ2-3; clone_size: .; d_call: .; v_call: TRBV7-9; cdr3_aa: CASSLAAVPTDTQYF; cdr3_nt: TGTGCCAGCAGCTTAGCGGCAGTCCCCACAGATACGCAGTATTTT
j_call: TRBJ2-1; clone_size: .; d_call: .; v_call: TRBV11-2; cdr3_aa: CASSSPLWGDSNYNEQFF; cdr3_nt: TGTGCCAGCAGCTCCCCTTTGTGGGGAGACTCCAACTACAATGAGCAGTTCTTC
j_call: TRBJ2-7; clone_size: few; d_call: TRBD1; v_call: TRBV19; cdr3_aa: CASSITGTESYEQYF; cdr3_nt: TGTGCCAGTAGTATTACGGGGACAGAATCCTACGAGCAGTACTTC
j_call: TRBJ1-2; clone_size: .; d_call: .; v_call: TRBV30; cdr3_aa: CAWSVDSYGYTF; cdr3_nt: TGTGCCTGGAGCGTAGACAGTTACGGCTACACCTTC
j_call: TRBJ2-7; clone_size: .; d_call: TRBD2; v_call: TRBV6-6; cdr3_aa: CASQLAGASYEQYF; cdr3_nt: TGTGCCAGTCAACTAGCGGGAGCGTCCTACGAGCAGTACTTC
j_call: TRBJ2-7; clone_size: .; d_call: .; v_call: TRBV5-1; cdr3_aa: CASSLEAVYEQYF; cdr3_nt: TGCGCCAGCAGCTTGGAGGCGGTTTACGAGCAGTACTTC
j_call: TRBJ2-1; clone_size: .; d_call: .; v_call: TRBV2; cdr3_aa: CASSGLGGVFDEQFF; cdr3_nt: TGTGCCAGCAGTGGCTTGGGGGGAGTTTTCGATGAGCAGTTCTTC
j_call: TRBJ2-3; clone_size: few; d_call: .; v_call: TRBV5-6; cdr3_aa: CASSLSAVGTDTQYF; cdr3_nt: TGTGCCAGCAGCTTGTCTGCGGTGGGCACAGATACGCAGTATTTT
j_call: TRBJ1-1; clone_size: few; d_call: TRBD1; v_call: TRBV10-3; cdr3_aa: CAIREDRGTEAFF; cdr3_nt: TGTGCCATCAGGGAGGACAGGGGCACTGAAGCTTTCTTT
j_call: TRBJ2-1; clone_size: .; d_call: TRBD1; v_call: TRBV11-2; cdr3_aa: CASSYRQGQGAYNEQFF; cdr3_nt: TGTGCCAGCAGCTACCGGCAAGGACAGGGGGCCTACAATGAGCAGTTCTTC
j_call: TRBJ2-5; clone_size: once; d_call: .; v_call: TRBV5-8; cdr3_aa: CASRAGGGAWETQYF; cdr3_nt: TGTGCCAGCAGGGCTGGCGGGGGCGCATGGGAGACCCAGTACTTC
j_call: TRBJ1-5; clone_size: .; d_call: .; v_call: TRBV7-6; cdr3_aa: CASSFLADSNQPQHF; cdr3_nt: TGTGCCAGCAGCTTCCTGGCTGATAGCAATCAGCCCCAGCATTTT
j_call: TRBJ1-6; clone_size: .; d_call: .; v_call: TRBV25-1; cdr3_aa: CASSESRGASSYNSPLHF; cdr3_nt: TGTGCCAGCAGTGAATCCCGGGGGGCAAGCTCCTATAATTCACCCCTCCACTTT
j_call: TRBJ1-1; clone_size: .; d_call: .; v_call: TRBV5-4; cdr3_aa: CASSLKGGVLGTEAFF; cdr3_nt: TGTGCCAGCAGCTTGAAAGGAGGGGTCTTAGGCACTGAAGCTTTCTTT
j_call: TRBJ1-4; clone_size: few; d_call: .; v_call: TRBV2; cdr3_aa: CASSDLTVSNEKLFF; cdr3_nt: TGTGCCAGCAGTGACTTGACAGTCAGTAATGAAAAACTGTTTTTT
j_call: TRBJ2-1; clone_size: once; d_call: TRBD2; v_call: TRBV5-6; cdr3_aa: CASSLYSGGYNEQFF; cdr3_nt: TGTGCCAGCAGCTTGTACAGCGGGGGCTACAATGAGCAGTTCTTC
j_call: TRBJ1-2; clone_size: .; d_call: .; v_call: TRBV9; cdr3_aa: CASSQWTRDGYTF; cdr3_nt: TGTGCCAGCAGTCAATGGACGAGGGATGGCTACACCTTC
j_call: TRBJ1-6; clone_size: .; d_call: TRBD1; v_call: TRBV15; cdr3_aa: CATSTDRGTNPPLHF; cdr3_nt: TGTGCCACCAGTACTGACAGGGGTACCAATCCACCCCTCCACTTT
j_call: TRBJ1-2; clone_size: .; d_call: .; v_call: TRBV10-3; cdr3_aa: CAISEARTAYGYTF; cdr3_nt: TGTGCCATCAGTGAGGCCCGGACAGCCTATGGCTACACCTTC
j_call: TRBJ1-1; clone_size: .; d_call: .; v_call: TRBV2; cdr3_aa: CATPMGADTEAFF; cdr3_nt: TGTGCCACCCCGATGGGGGCCGATACTGAAGCTTTCTTT
j_call: TRBJ2-7; clone_size: once; d_call: .; v_call: TRBV11-2; cdr3_aa: CASSQNPYEQYF; cdr3_nt: TGTGCCAGCAGCCAGAACCCCTACGAGCAGTACTTC
j_call: TRBJ1-6; clone_size: .; d_call: .; v_call: TRBV5-1; cdr3_aa: CASSAEPPSQGSPLHF; cdr3_nt: TGCGCCAGCAGCGCAGAGCCTCCATCCCAGGGTTCACCCCTCCACTTT
j_call: TRBJ2-3; clone_size: .; d_call: .; v_call: TRBV2; cdr3_aa: CASQPGLGDYTQYF; cdr3_nt: TGTGCCAGCCAACCAGGTCTAGGGGACTATACGCAGTATTTT
j_call: TRBJ2-3; clone_size: .; d_call: .; v_call: TRBV15; cdr3_aa: CATSRGQAHTDTQYF; cdr3_nt: TGTGCCACCAGCAGAGGGCAGGCCCACACAGATACGCAGTATTTT